These 11 T cell receptor beta chains were all obtained from the same sample, sequenced in a study of OX40 agonist ivuxolimab in advanced cancers. The protocol was immunoSEQ multiplex PCR, while the TCRdb copy is restricted to in-frame clones and leaves out a portion. The sample shows 25,000 to 35,000 clones, 74% of them seen only once. The source material was CD4+ or CD8+ T cells sorted from blood, sampled in a trial of the OX40 agonist ivuxolimab. These receptors all stem from an adult with an advanced solid tumor such as melanoma, head and neck, liver or kidney cancer.

The rearrangement joins TRBV28 to TRBJ1-1; 7 bases fit TRBD1. Germline-derived CDR1 and CDR2 are MDHEN and SYDVKM. This CDR3 comprises 14 residues. V shed 4 bases and J 3 bases; nucleotides not matched to a gene: 5. The CDR3 DNA reads as TGTGCCAGCAGTTCCGCCGGGACAGACACTGAAGCTTTCTTT. Translation gives CASSSAGTDTEAFF.

This chain uses TRBV5-1 with TRBJ1-1, with 9 bases lining up with TRBD1. V was clipped by 0 bases and J by 5 bases; unmatched bases: 5. Germline loops: CDR1 SGHRS, CDR2 YFSETQ. The CDR3 length is 15 residues. CDR3 sequence reads: CASSLAGTGLTEAFF. The DNA of the CDR3 is TGCGCCAGCAGCTTGGCCGGGACAGGGTTAACTGAAGCTTTCTTT.

The V call is TRBV27, the J call TRBJ1-4, with unresolved D. The CDR3 extends over 14 amino acids. V lost 2 bases to trimming and J lost 8 bases, with 12 bases between them. CDR1 and CDR2 from the germline V gene are MNHEY and SMNVEV (reference sequence). CDR3: CASSLVAGAEKLFF. In DNA, the CDR3 is TGTGCCAGCAGTTTAGTGGCAGGAGCCGAAAAACTGTTTTTT.

The chain has TRBV28 and TRBJ1-1; D not certain. The germline gives CDR1 MDHEN, CDR2 SYDVKM. CDR3 length equals 15 residues. Trimming shortened V by 2 bases and J by 5 bases, and 15 bases separated the two germline ends. CDR3 sequence reads: CASSLGGHPLTEAFF. In DNA form, the CDR3 reads TGTGCCAGCAGTTTAGGTGGGCATCCCTTAACTGAAGCTTTCTTT.

The chain is built from TRBV5-1 and TRBJ1-2, with 8 bases that match TRBD1. With V trimmed by 0 bases and J by 6 bases, 4 bases remained unmatched. Per germline, CDR1 SGHRS and CDR2 YFSETQ. CDR3 length: 14 amino acids. In DNA, the CDR3 is TGCGCCAGCAGCTTGGTTCAGGGGGCGGATGGCTACACCTTC. As protein: CASSLVQGADGYTF. Filled out from reference TRBV5-1 and TRBJ1-2, the complete variable domain reads KAGVTQTPRYLIKTRGQQVTLSCSPISGHRSVSWYQQTPGQGLQFLFEYFSETQRNKGNFPGRFSGRQFSNSRSEMNVSTLELGDSALYLCASSLVQGADGYTFGSGTRLTVV.

This clone was observed once. The chain employs TRBV4-2 and TRBJ2-2; 8 positions match TRBD1. The CDR3 totals 15 residues. Germline V gene sequence: CDR1 LGHNA, CDR2 YNFKEQ. V shed 3 bases, J shed 1 base, and the junction held 1 base outside the gene matches. CDR3 amino acids: CASSHGTGNTGELFF. The DNA for the CDR3 is TGTGCCAGCAGCCATGGGACAGGGAACACCGGGGAGCTGTTTTTT.

This chain uses TRBV5-1 with TRBJ1-1; 8 bases line up with TRBD1. After removal of 3 bases from V and 1 base from J, the junction contained 8 bases not matched to a gene. In germline, CDR1 is SGHRS, CDR2 YFSETQ. The CDR3 totals 16 residues. The CDR3 DNA sequence: TGCGCCAGCAGCTACGGACAGGGACTAAAGAACACTGAAGCTTTCTTT. It is translated as CASSYGQGLKNTEAFF.

This clone appeared a few times. This chain uses TRBV7-8 with TRBJ2-3; D possibly corresponds to TRBD2 (6 bases). Germline CDR1 is SGHVS and CDR2 is FQNEAQ. Trimming pared 8 bases from V and 2 bases from J, leaving 11 bases between. The CDR3 loop spans 13 amino acids. DNA of the CDR3: TGTGCCAGCTCATGGGGACTCACAGATACGCAGTATTTT. It specifies CASSWGLTDTQYF.

The sample holds a few counts of this clone. This chain links TRBV10-1 with TRBJ2-7; D remains unclear. V was clipped by 7 bases and J by 6 bases, with 7 bases between them. Germline values: CDR1 WNHNN, CDR2 SYGVQD (reference sequence). The CDR3 is 10 amino acids. The CDR3 loop is CASKMSEQYV. Written as DNA, the CDR3 is TGCGCCAGCAAAATGAGCGAGCAGTACGTC.

The J gene is TRBJ2-1, the V gene TRBV5-1; no firm D call. The germline CDR1 and CDR2 sequences are SGHRS and YFSETQ. Trimming took off 6 bases at V and 5 bases at J, with 18 bases between the two ends. This CDR3 is built from 15 residues. CDR3 region: CASTVSPSINNEQFF. The CDR3 nucleotides read TGCGCCAGCACAGTATCCCCTAGTATTAACAATGAGCAGTTCTTC.

The genes are TRBV10-3 and TRBJ1-5; D ambiguous. With 6 bases removed from V and 0 bases from J, the gap between germline ends came to 6 bases. There are 13 residues in the CDR3. The germline CDR1 and CDR2 sequences are ENHRY and SYGVKD. The CDR3 region is CAIRGDSNQPQHF. DNA of the CDR3: TGTGCCATCAGGGGCGATAGCAATCAGCCCCAGCATTTT.